Sequencing of this T cell receptor beta chain was carried out in a study of blood T cell repertoires in COVID-19. Cohort 3 recovery required two negative PCRs, clearance, or symptom resolution. Germline values: CDR1 SGHRS, CDR2 YFSETQ. The CDR3 totals 12 residues. V was shortened by 7 bases and J by 6 bases, with 13 bases between the two germline ends. Only in-frame clones appear in the TCRdb table, and some are missing; sequencing was by immunoSEQ multiplex PCR. The repertoire includes roughly 400,000 clones, around 91% of them detected once, and more than 0.95% sits in the top ten. The gene calls are TRBV5-1 and TRBJ1-1; D is possibly TRBD1 (5 bases). Specimen: PBMCs or T cells enriched from blood (not recorded which). The sequence came from a man aged 25-45 years who had recovered from COVID-19. The CDR3 DNA is TGCGCCAGCGGGGCCCAAAGCGCTGAAGCTTTCTTT. Translating it yields CASGAQSAEAFF. Combining the CDR3 with reference TRBV5-1 and TRBJ1-1 gives the whole variable domain KAGVTQTPRYLIKTRGQQVTLSCSPISGHRSVSWYQQTPGQGLQFLFEYFSETQRNKGNFPGRFSGRQFSNSRSEMNVSTLELGDSALYLCASGAQSAEAFFGQGTRLTVV.